This is a list of T cell receptor beta chains from one sample in a study of blood T cell repertoires in COVID-19. The assay was immunoSEQ multiplex PCR, and TCRdb's table has in-frame clones only and misses some. The sample carries 200,000 to 250,000 clones, 80% to 90% recorded once. Sequenced material: peripheral blood. These receptors all stem from a man between 60 and 70 years old with acute or convalescent COVID-19. Both conserved end residues are part of each CDR3. Each record gives: D gene, V gene, J gene, clone size, CDR3 DNA, CDR3 protein. D genes are given only for firm matches. The listing skips clone size in some rows; elsewhere it reads once, few, many or a size class.

TRBD2	TRBV19	TRBJ2-3	once	TGTGCCAGTAGCGGAGGACTAGCTGCTAGCACAGATACGCAGTATTTT	CASSGGLAASTDTQYF
TRBD1	TRBV28	TRBJ1-5	-	TGTGCCAGCAGTTTATCTCCAGGGGGCAGCAATCAGCCCCAGCATTTT	CASSLSPGGSNQPQHF
-	TRBV9	TRBJ1-2	-	TGTGCCAGCAGCCCTGACGGGAGGGGAAGCTATGGCTACACCTTC	CASSPDGRGSYGYTF
TRBD2	TRBV28	TRBJ2-3	-	TGTGCCAGCAGTTTTGGGCTAGCGGGTACCATCCCCGCAGATACGCAGTATTTT	CASSFGLAGTIPADTQYF
-	TRBV10-3	TRBJ2-5	-	TGTGCCATCAGTAGCCGGGGCCAAGAGACCCAGTACTTC	CAISSRGQETQYF
-	TRBV19	TRBJ1-2	-	TGTGCCAGTAGATCCAGGTCTAACTATGGCTACACCTTC	CASRSRSNYGYTF
-	TRBV27	TRBJ1-4	-	TGTGCCAGCAGTAGTATACAGGCTGGTTTATATGAAAAACTGTTTTTT	CASSSIQAGLYEKLFF
-	TRBV4-3	TRBJ2-3	-	TGCGCCAGCAGCCAAGAGGGGCCCCGCCCAGATACGCAGTATTTT	CASSQEGPRPDTQYF
TRBD1	TRBV15	TRBJ2-7	-	TGTGCCACCAGCAGAGTCTCGACAGGGTTGTTCTACGAGCAGTACTTC	CATSRVSTGLFYEQYF
-	TRBV5-1	TRBJ2-7	-	TGCGCCAGCAGTCTCAATCCGGACGAGCAGTACTTC	CASSLNPDEQYF
TRBD2	TRBV27	TRBJ2-1	-	TGTGCCAGCACGGGTAGCGGGCCCAATGAGCAGTTCTTC	CASTGSGPNEQFF
-	TRBV7-3	TRBJ1-1	-	TGTGCCAGCAGCTTAAACGGGGTGTCGGACACTGAAGCTTTCTTT	CASSLNGVSDTEAFF
-	TRBV19	TRBJ2-1	-	TGTGCCAGTAGTACCCGGAATGAGCAGTTCTTC	CASSTRNEQFF
-	TRBV18	TRBJ1-3	-	TGTGCCAGCTCACCACAGAACGTAGCCTCTGGAAACACCATATATTTT	CASSPQNVASGNTIYF
TRBD1	TRBV5-6	TRBJ2-7	-	TGTGCCAGCAGCTTGGACAGGGGGCGATCGATGCGCGAGCAGTACTTC	CASSLDRGRSMREQYF
-	TRBV18	TRBJ2-7	-	TGTGCCAGCTCACCATACCGTACTAGCAGGAACTACGAGCAGTACTTC	CASSPYRTSRNYEQYF
-	TRBV6-5	TRBJ1-3	-	TGTGCCAGCAAAGAGACAGAGCCTGGAAACACCATATATTTT	CASKETEPGNTIYF
-	TRBV7-2	TRBJ1-5	-	TGTGCCAGCAGCCAAGCTCGCAATCAGCCCCAGCATTTT	CASSQARNQPQHF
-	TRBV5-4	TRBJ2-2	-	TGTGCCAGCAGCTTGGGGGCAGGGGTGAACACCGGGGAGCTGTTTTTT	CASSLGAGVNTGELFF
-	TRBV6-5	TRBJ2-3	-	TGTGCCAGCAGTTCACCCTTGCGGCGGGGCCATGGAGGGCAGTATTTT	CASSSPLRRGHGGQYF
TRBD1	TRBV2	TRBJ2-5	many	TGTGCCAGCATTGATGGGGGACAGGGCCAAGAGACCCAGTACTTC	CASIDGGQGQETQYF
-	TRBV18	TRBJ1-4	-	TGTGCCAGCTCCGTTAGGGGAAATGAAAAACTGTTTTTT	CASSVRGNEKLFF
-	TRBV6-5	TRBJ2-7	-	TGTGCCAGCAGTTACTCTCTAGGCGAGCAGTACTTC	CASSYSLGEQYF
TRBD1	TRBV5-1	TRBJ2-1	-	TGCGCCAGCAGCTTGGCACAGGGGGTCGCCAATGAGCAGTTCTTC	CASSLAQGVANEQFF
-	TRBV6-5	TRBJ2-5	-	TGTGCCAGCAGAGCGAGGGGGTTGCAAGAGACCCAGTACTTC	CASRARGLQETQYF
TRBD2	TRBV5-1	TRBJ2-7	-	TGCGCCAGCAGCGGGGGGGATTGGACCTACGAGCAGTACTTC	CASSGGDWTYEQYF
TRBD1	TRBV7-6	TRBJ1-3	-	TGTGCCAGCGGGGACAGAACATTCAGCTCTGGAAACACCATATATTTT	CASGDRTFSSGNTIYF
TRBD1	TRBV25-1	TRBJ2-4	-	TGTGCCAGCAGAGAGACAGGGTTTGGAAACATTCAGTACTTC	CASRETGFGNIQYF
-	TRBV5-8	TRBJ1-1	-	TGTGCCAGCAGCTTGGGCGGCAGCATGAACACTGAAGCTTTCTTT	CASSLGGSMNTEAFF
-	TRBV6-5	TRBJ2-5	-	TGTGCCAGCAGTTACTCCGCGGGGCGGGAGACCCAGTACTTC	CASSYSAGRETQYF
-	TRBV7-2	TRBJ1-4	once	TGTGCCAGCAGCCCAGACAGGCCAACAACTAATGAAAAACTGTTTTTT	CASSPDRPTTNEKLFF
TRBD1	TRBV28	TRBJ2-5	-	TGTGCCAGCAGCCCGGGACAGGGGAAGCCTTCCCAAGAGACCCAGTACTTC	CASSPGQGKPSQETQYF
TRBD2	TRBV15	TRBJ2-1	-	TGTGCCACCACGGCTGGGCGGGAGGGCCGAGGAAATGAGCAGTTCTTC	CATTAGREGRGNEQFF
TRBD1	TRBV5-1	TRBJ2-1	-	TGCGCCAGCAGGCAGGGACAGGGACCGGAGCAGTTCTTC	CASRQGQGPEQFF
-	TRBV11-2	TRBJ2-1	-	TGTGCCAGCAGCTTAGATAACACAAATGAGCAGTTCTTC	CASSLDNTNEQFF
-	TRBV5-1	TRBJ2-5	-	TGCGCCAGCAGCTCGCAGGTCGGAGGAGAGACCCAGTACTTC	CASSSQVGGETQYF
TRBD1	TRBV5-6	TRBJ2-1	-	TGTGCCAGCGTATCGATGGACAGGGACCCTCACAATGAGCAGTTCTTC	CASVSMDRDPHNEQFF
-	TRBV7-9	TRBJ2-1	-	TGTGCCAGCAGCGGATACAGCTCCTACAATGAGCAGTTCTTC	CASSGYSSYNEQFF
-	TRBV18	TRBJ1-6	-	TGTGCCAGCTCACTCGACAACAATTCACCCCTCCACTTT	CASSLDNNSPLHF
-	TRBV7-6	TRBJ1-3	-	TGTGCCAGCAGCACTAATCCTGGAAACACCATATATTTT	CASSTNPGNTIYF
-	TRBV6-2/TRBV6-3	TRBJ2-7	-	TGTGCCAGCAGTTTACAGACGCGCGAGCAGTACTTC	CASSLQTREQYF
TRBD1	TRBV27	TRBJ1-2	-	TGTGCCAGCAGTTCCCCAGTGACAGGGCCCGTCGGGATAGGCGGCTACACCTTC	CASSSPVTGPVGIGGYTF
TRBD2	TRBV4-2	TRBJ2-3	-	TGTGCCAGCAGCCAGAAACTAGCGGGAGGAGGGGATACGCAGTATTTT	CASSQKLAGGGDTQYF
TRBD1	TRBV5-1	TRBJ2-7	-	TGCGCCAGCAGCTTACAGGGGGCGGCCTCCTACGAGCAGTACTTC	CASSLQGAASYEQYF
TRBD2	TRBV7-8	TRBJ2-5	-	TGTGCCAGCAGCTTCATCGCGGGAGGGCCCTCGGAGACCCAGTACTTC	CASSFIAGGPSETQYF
-	TRBV28	TRBJ1-4	-	TGTGCCAGCAGTTCGACACCGATTGCAACTAATGAAAAACTGTTTTTT	CASSSTPIATNEKLFF
-	TRBV30	TRBJ2-7	-	TGTGCCTGGAGTGTACGTGGGAGGGAGCAGTACTTC	CAWSVRGREQYF
-	TRBV19	TRBJ1-4	-	TGTGCCAGTAAGATACGGACAGATGATGAAAAACTGTTTTTT	CASKIRTDDEKLFF